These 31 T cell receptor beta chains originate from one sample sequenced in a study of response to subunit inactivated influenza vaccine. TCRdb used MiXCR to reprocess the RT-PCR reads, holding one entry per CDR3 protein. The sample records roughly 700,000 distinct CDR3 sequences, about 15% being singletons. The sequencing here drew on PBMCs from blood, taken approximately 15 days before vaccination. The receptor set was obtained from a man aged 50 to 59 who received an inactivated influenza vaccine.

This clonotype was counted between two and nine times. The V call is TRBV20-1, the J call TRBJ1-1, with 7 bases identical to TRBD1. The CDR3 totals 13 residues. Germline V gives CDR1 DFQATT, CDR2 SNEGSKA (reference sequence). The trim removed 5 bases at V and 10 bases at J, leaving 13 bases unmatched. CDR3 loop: CSAEYRGQLSAFF. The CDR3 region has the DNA TGCAGTGCTGAATACAGGGGTCAACTATCAGCTTTCTTT.

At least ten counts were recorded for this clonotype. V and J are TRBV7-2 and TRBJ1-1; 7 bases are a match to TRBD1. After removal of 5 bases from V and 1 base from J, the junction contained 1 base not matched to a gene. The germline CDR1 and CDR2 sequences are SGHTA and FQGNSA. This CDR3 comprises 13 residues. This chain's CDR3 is CASSRDRNTEAFF. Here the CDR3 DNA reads TGTGCCAGCAGCCGGGACAGGAACACTGAAGCTTTCTTT.

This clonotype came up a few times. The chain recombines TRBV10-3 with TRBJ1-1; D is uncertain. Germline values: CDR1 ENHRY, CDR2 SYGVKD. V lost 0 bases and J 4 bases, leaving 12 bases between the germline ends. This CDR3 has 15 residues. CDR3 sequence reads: CAISESLGSGTEAFF. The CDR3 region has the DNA TGTGCCATCAGTGAGTCGCTGGGAAGCGGCACTGAAGCTTTCTTT.

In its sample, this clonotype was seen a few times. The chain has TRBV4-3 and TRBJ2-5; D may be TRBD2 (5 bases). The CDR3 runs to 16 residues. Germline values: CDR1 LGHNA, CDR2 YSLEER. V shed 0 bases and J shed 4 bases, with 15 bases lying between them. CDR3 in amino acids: CASSQEFPGDVETQYF. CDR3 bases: TGCGCCAGCAGCCAAGAATTCCCCGGGGATGTAGAGACCCAGTACTTC.

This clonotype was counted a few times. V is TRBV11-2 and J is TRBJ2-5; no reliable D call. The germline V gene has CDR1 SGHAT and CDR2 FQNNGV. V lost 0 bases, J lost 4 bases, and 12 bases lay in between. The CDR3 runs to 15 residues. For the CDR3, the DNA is TGTGCCAGCAGCTTAGATGGGCTATTTTCAGAGACCCAGTACTTC. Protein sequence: CASSLDGLFSETQYF. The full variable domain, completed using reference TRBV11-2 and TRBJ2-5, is EAGVAQSPRYKIIEKRQSVAFWCNPISGHATLYWYQQILGQGPKLLIQFQNNGVVDDSQLPKDRFSAERLKGVDSTLKIQPAKLEDSAVYLCASSLDGLFSETQYFGPGTRLLVL.

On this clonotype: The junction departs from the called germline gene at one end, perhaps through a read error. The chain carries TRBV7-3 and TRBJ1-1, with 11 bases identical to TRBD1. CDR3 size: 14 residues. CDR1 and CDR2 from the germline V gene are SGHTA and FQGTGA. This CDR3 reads CASSRDRGNAEAFF. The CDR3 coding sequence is TGTGCCAGCAGCCGGGACAGGGGGAACGCTGAAGCTTTCTTT.

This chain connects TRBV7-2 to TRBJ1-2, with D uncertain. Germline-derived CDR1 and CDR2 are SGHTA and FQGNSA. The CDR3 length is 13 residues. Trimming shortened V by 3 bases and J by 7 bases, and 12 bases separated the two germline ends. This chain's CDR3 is CASSLDRSSGYTF. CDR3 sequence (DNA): TGTGCCAGCAGCTTGGACCGATCAAGTGGCTACACCTTC.

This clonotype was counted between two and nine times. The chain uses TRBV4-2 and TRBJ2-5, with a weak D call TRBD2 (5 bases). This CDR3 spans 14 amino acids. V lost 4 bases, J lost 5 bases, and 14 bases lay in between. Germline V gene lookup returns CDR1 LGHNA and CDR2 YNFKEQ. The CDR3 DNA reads TGTGCCAGCAGCCCCGGGAACTCCCTCGAGACCCAGTACTTC. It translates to CASSPGNSLETQYF.

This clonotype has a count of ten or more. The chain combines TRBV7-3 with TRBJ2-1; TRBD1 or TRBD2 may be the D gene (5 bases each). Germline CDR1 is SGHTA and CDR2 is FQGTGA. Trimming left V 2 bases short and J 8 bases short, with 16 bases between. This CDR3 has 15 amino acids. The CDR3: CASSLQLGTFDEQFF. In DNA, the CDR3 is TGTGCCAGCAGCTTACAGTTGGGGACGTTCGATGAGCAGTTCTTC.

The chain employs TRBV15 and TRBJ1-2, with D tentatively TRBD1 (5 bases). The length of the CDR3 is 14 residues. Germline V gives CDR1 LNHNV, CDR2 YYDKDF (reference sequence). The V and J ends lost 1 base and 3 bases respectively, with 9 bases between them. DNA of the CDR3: TGTGCCACCAGCAGAGGGACATCCGACTATGGCTACACCTTC. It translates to CATSRGTSDYGYTF.

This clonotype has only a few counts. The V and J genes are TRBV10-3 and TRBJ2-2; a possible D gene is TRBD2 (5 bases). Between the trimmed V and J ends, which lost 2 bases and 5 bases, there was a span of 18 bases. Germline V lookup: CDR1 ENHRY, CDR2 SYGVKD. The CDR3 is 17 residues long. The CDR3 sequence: CAISETYRGPGTGELFF. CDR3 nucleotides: TGTGCCATCAGTGAGACGTACAGAGGTCCGGGGACCGGGGAGCTGTTTTTT.

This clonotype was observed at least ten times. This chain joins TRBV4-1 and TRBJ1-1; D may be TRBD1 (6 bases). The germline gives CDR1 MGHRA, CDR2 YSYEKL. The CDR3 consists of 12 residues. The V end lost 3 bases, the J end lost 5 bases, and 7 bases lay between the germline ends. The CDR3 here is CASSHTGTEAFF. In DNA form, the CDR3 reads TGCGCCAGCAGCCACACAGGGACTGAAGCTTTCTTT.

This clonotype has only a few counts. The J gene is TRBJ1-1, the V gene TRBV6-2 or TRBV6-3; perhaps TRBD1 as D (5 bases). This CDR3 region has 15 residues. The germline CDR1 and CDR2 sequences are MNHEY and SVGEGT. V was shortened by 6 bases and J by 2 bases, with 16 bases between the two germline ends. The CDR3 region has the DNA TGTGCCAGCAGCCGCTCCGGCGGGGCAAACACTGAAGCTTTCTTT. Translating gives CASSRSGGANTEAFF.

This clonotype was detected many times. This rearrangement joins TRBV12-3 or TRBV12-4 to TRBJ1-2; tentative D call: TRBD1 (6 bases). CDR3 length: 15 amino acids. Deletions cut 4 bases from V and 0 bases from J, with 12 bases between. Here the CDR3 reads CASSSTGSANYGYTF. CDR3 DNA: TGTGCCAGCAGTTCAACAGGGTCTGCTAACTATGGCTACACCTTC.

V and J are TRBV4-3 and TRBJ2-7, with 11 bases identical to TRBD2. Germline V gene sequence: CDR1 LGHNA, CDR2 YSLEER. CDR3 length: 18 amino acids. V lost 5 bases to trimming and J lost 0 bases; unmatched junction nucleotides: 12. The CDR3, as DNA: TGCGCCAGCAGCGGAGGACTAGCGGGTTCTCCTAGCTCCTACGAGCAGTACTTC. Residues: CASSGGLAGSPSSYEQYF.

The CDR3 DNA reads TGTGCCAGCACGAGACTAGCACAACTAAGTAATGAGCAGTTCTTC. It specifies CASTRLAQLSNEQFF. The rearrangement links TRBV7-9 to TRBJ2-1; 7 bases fit TRBD2. V lost 7 bases, J lost 7 bases, and 13 bases stayed unmatched. Germline assignment: CDR1 SEHNR and CDR2 FQNEAQ (reference sequence). This CDR3 has 15 amino acids. The full variable domain, completed using reference TRBV7-9 and TRBJ2-1, is DTGVSQNPRHKITKRGQNVTFRCDPISEHNRLYWYRQTLGQGPEFLTYFQNEAQLEKSRLLSDRFSAERPKGSFSTLEIQRTEQGDSAMYLCASTRLAQLSNEQFFGPGTRLTVL.

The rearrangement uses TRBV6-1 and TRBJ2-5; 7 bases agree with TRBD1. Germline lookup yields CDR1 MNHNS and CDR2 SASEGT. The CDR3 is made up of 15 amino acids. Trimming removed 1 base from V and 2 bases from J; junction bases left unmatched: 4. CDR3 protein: CASSEDWGQQETQYF. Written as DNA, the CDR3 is TGTGCCAGCAGTGAAGATTGGGGACAGCAAGAGACCCAGTACTTC.

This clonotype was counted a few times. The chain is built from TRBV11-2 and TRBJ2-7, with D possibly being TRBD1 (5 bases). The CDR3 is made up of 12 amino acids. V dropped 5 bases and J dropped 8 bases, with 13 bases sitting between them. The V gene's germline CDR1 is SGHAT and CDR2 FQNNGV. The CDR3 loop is CASSEQDVQQYF. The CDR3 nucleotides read TGTGCCAGCAGCGAACAGGATGTGCAGCAGTACTTC.

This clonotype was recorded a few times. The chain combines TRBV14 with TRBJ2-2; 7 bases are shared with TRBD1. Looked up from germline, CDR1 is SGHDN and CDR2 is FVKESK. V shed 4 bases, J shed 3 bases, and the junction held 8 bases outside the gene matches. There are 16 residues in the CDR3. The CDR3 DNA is TGTGCCAGCAGCCGAATACAGGGGCGGGACACCGGGGAGCTGTTTTTT. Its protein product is CASSRIQGRDTGELFF.

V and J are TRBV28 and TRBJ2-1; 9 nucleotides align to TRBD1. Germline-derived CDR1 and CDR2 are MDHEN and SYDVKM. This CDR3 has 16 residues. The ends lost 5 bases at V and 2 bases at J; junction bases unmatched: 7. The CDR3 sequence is CASSQQGAGPYNEQFF. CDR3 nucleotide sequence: TGTGCCAGCAGTCAACAGGGGGCGGGACCCTACAATGAGCAGTTCTTC.

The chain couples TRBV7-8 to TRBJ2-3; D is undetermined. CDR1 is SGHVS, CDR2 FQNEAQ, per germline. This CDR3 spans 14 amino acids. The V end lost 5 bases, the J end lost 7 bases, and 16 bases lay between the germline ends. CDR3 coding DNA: TGTGCCAGCAGCCCGGTTGGATGGGCCCATACGCAGTATTTT. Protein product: CASSPVGWAHTQYF.

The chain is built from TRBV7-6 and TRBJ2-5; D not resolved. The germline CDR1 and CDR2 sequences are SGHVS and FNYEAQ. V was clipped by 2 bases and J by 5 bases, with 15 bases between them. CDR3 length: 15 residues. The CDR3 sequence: CASSLNWDIVETQYF. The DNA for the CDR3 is TGTGCCAGCAGCTTAAACTGGGATATTGTGGAGACCCAGTACTTC.

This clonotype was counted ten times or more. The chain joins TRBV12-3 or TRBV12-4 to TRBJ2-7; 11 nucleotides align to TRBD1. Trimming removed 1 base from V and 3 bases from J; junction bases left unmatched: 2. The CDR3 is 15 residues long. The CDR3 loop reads CASSLVGQGDYEQYF. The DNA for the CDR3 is TGTGCCAGCAGTTTAGTGGGACAGGGGGACTACGAGCAGTACTTC.

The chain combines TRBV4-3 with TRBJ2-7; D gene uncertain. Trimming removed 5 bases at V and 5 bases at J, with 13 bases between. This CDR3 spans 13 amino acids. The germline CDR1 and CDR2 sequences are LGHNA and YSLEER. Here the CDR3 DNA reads TGCGCCAGCAGCGTGGACGTCGGCCACGAGCAGTACTTC. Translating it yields CASSVDVGHEQYF.

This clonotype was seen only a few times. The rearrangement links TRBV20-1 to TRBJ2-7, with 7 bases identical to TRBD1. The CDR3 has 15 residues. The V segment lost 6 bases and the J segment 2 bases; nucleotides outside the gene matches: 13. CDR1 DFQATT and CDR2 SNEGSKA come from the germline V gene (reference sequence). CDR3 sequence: CSANSPRDSTYEQYF. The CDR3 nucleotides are TGCAGTGCCAACTCGCCCCGGGACAGTACCTACGAGCAGTACTTC.

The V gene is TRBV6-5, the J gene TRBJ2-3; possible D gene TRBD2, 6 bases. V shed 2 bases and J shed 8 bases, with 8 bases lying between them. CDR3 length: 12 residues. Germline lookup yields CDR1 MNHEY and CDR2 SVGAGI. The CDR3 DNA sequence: TGTGCCAGCAGTTACGGGGGGTTTACGCAGTATTTT. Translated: CASSYGGFTQYF.

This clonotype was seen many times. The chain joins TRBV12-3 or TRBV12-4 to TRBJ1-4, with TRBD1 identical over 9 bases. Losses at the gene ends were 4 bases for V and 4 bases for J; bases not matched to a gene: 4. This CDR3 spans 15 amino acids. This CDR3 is CASSSGTGINEKLFF. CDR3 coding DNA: TGTGCCAGCAGTTCCGGGACAGGGATTAATGAAAAACTGTTTTTT.

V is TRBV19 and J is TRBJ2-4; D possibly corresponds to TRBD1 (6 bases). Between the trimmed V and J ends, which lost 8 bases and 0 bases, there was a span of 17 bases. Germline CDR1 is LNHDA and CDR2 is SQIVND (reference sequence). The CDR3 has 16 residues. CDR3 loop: CASGTGTHLAKNIQYF. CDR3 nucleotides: TGTGCCAGTGGAACCGGGACACATCTAGCCAAAAACATTCAGTACTTC. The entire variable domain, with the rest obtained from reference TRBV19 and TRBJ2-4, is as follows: DGGITQSPKYLFRKEGQNVTLSCEQNLNHDAMYWYRQDPGQGLRLIYYSQIVNDFQKGDIAEGYSVSREKKESFPLTVTSAQKNPTAFYLCASGTGTHLAKNIQYFGAGTRLSVL.

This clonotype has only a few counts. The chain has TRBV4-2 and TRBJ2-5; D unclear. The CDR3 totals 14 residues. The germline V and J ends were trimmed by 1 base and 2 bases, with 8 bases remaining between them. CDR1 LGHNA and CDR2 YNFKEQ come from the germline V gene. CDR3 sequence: CASSQGHGQETQYF. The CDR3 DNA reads TGTGCCAGCAGCCAAGGACACGGACAAGAGACCCAGTACTTC.

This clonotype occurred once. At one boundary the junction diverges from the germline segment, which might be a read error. CDR3 DNA: TGTCCCAGCAGTAAACCCAGGGGCCCCTACAATGAGCAGTTCTTC. It yields the protein CPSSKPRGPYNEQFF. The chain employs TRBV12-3 or TRBV12-4 and TRBJ2-1, with D possibly TRBD1 on 6 matching bases. The CDR3 runs to 15 residues.

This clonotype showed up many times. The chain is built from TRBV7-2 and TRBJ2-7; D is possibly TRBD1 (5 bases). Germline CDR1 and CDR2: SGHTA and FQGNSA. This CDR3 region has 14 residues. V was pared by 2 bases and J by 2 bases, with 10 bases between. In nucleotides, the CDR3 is TGTGCCAGCAGCTTAAGACAGAACGCCTACGAGCAGTACTTC. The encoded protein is CASSLRQNAYEQYF.